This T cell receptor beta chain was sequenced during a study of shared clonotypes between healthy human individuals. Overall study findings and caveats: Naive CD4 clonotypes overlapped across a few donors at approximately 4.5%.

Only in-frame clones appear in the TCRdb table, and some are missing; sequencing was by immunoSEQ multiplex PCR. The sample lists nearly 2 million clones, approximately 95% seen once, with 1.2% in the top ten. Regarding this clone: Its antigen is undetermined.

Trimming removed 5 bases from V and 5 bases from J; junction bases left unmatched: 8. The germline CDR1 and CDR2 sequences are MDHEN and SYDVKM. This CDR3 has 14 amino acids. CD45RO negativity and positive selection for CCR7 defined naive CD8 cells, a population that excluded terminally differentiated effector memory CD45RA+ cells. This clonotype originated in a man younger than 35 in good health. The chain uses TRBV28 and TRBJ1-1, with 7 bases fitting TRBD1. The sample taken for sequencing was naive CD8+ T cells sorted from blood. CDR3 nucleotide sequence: TGTGCCAGCAGTCCTCCAGGGGGTAATACTGAAGCTTTCTTT. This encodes CASSPPGGNTEAFF.